This T cell receptor (beta chain) was retrieved from a study of immune evolution from preneoplasia to lung adenocarcinoma listed by TCRdb under 2021. Study-wide context: Immune contexture across lung adenocarcinoma precursors and invasive adenocarcinoma was profiled using immune gene expression, TCR sequencing and multiplex immunofluorescence. Resected precursor lesions (AAH, AIS, MIA) and invasive adenocarcinomas were each compared against paired morphologically normal lung tissue. Sample size was based on specimen availability rather than a prior power calculation. The immune data were integrated with whole exome sequencing and methylation data obtained from the same cohort of nodules. The overall cohort was made up of about 53 patients with pulmonary nodules who had surgical resection. TCR sequencing data were obtained from under 60 patients. According to the study, some 97 samples were used for TCR sequencing. Class I HLA alleles were inferred from exome data with POLYSOLVER, and allele-specific HLA loss was detected with LOHHLA. What the authors observed across the whole study: Normal lung showed the highest clonality, whereas later-stage lesions appeared to have higher T cell density and diversity but lower clonality. Findings were based on association rather than direct causation; larger cohorts with long-term follow-up and longitudinal biopsies were deemed needed. Because all patients were from Japan and China, applicability to Western populations was uncertain. Normal lung had the highest top T cell clone frequencies, and these frequencies appeared to fall progressively from AAH through AIS, MIA and invasive adenocarcinoma.

Patients underwent resection in Japan or China between the mid-2010s and the late 2010s. Two lung cancer pathologists independently confirmed the histologic diagnosis of each case on H&E slides. FFPE tissue was used for DNA isolation with the AllPrep DNA/RNA FFPE Kit. This clone occurred a few times. Its specific antigen is unknown. Base qualities are missing; no much larger clone stands one base away. TCR beta CDR3 regions were sequenced from DNA using the immunoSEQ hsTCRbeta Kit. Per the authors' processing: TCR sequencing data were analysed with the ImmunoSEQ Analyzer. T cell clonality was defined as 1 minus Pielou's evenness, calculated on productive rearrangements. To measure T cell diversity, the inverse Simpson index was applied to productive templates. T cell density was defined as TCR beta template counts normalized to usable DNA, with usable DNA estimated by amplifying and sequencing housekeeping genes. Two-sided Kruskal-Wallis tests were used to compare TCR metrics between histologic stages. What TCRdb holds here is the immuneACCESS table cut down to in-frame rearrangements. Part of the clones is not present; checked against another copy, under half of the missing clones reflect an unresolved V gene, and the others are unexplained. That table furnishes V, J and clone size, whereas the DNA furnished D and trimming. The sample table lists fewer than 7,500 clones, roughly four fifths of them with a count of one. Approximately 15% of the sample lies in the top ten.

The origin of this receptor is a person aged 65-85 years with lung adenocarcinoma. The sample taken for sequencing was FFPE adjacent normal lung tissue.

The CDR3 region has the sequence CASSWGEGYNEQFF. In nucleotide form, the sequence is TGCGCCAGCAGCTGGGGGGAGGGATACAATGAGCAGTTCTTC. The sequence links TRBV5-1 to TRBJ2-1; 7 nucleotides in the junction match TRBD2. Reading from cysteine to phenylalanine, the CDR3 counts 14 amino acids. Solely the CDR3 DNA is kept, with 42 bases framed from the first base. Unmatched junction bases come to 4, with V trimmed by 3 bases and J by 4 bases. CDR1 and CDR2 were assigned from the germline V gene as SGHRS and YFSETQ.